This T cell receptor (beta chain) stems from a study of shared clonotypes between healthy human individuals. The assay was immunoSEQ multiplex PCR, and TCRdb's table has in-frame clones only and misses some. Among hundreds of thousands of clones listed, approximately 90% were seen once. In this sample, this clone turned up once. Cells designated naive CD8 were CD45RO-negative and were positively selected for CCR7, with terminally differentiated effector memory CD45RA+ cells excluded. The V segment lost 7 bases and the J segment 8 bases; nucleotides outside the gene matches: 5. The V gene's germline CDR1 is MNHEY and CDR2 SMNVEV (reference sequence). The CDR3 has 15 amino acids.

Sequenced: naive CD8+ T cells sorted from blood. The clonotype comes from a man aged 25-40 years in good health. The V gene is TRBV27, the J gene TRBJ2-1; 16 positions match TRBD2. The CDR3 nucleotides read TGTGCCAGCACCCTTGGGACTAGCGGGAGGGATGAGCAGTTCTTC. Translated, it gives CASTLGTSGRDEQFF.